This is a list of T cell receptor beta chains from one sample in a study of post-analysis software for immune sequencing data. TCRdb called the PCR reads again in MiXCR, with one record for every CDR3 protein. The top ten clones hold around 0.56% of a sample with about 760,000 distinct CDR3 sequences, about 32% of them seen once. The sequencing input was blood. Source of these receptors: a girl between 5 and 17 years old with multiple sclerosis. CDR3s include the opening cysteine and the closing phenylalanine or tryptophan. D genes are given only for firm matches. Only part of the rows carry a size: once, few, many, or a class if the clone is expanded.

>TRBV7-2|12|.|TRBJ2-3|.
CASSKSTDTQYF
TGTGCCAGCAGCAAGTCAACAGATACGCAGTATTTT
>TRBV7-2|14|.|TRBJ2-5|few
CASSFFQGQETQYF
TGTGCCAGCAGCTTTTTCCAGGGACAAGAGACCCAGTACTTC
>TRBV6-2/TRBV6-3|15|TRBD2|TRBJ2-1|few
CASSASGRKYNEQFF
TGTGCCAGCAGTGCTAGCGGGAGGAAGTACAATGAGCAGTTCTTC
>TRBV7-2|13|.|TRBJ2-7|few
CASRSSGDYEQYF
TGTGCCAGCCGTTCTTCGGGGGACTACGAGCAGTACTTC
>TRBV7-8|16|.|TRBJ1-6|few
CASSGRTGSYNSPLHF
TGTGCCAGCAGCGGGCGAACAGGGTCCTATAATTCACCCCTCCACTTT
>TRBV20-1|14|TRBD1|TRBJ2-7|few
CSAGGGTGTYEQYF
TGCAGTGCTGGGGGGGGGACAGGGACCTACGAGCAGTACTTC
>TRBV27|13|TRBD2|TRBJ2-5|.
CASRRAGGGTQYF
TGTGCCTCCCGACGAGCGGGAGGGGGGACCCAGTACTTC
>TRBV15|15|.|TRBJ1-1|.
CATSRGRPANTEAFF
TGTGCCACCAGCAGAGGTCGGCCAGCCAACACTGAAGCTTTCTTT
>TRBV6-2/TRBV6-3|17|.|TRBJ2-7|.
CASSQPVDGFFYPEQYF
TGTGCCAGCAGTCAGCCAGTGGACGGATTCTTCTACCCGGAGCAGTACTTC
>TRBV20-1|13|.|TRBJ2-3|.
CSARSYVTDTQYF
TGCAGTGCCCGGTCTTATGTCACAGATACGCAGTATTTT
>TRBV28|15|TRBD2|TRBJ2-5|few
CASSLSLAGAGTQYF
TGTGCCAGCAGTTTATCCTTAGCGGGGGCAGGGACCCAGTACTTC
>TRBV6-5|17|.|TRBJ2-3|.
CASSYSKVLGSTDTQYF
TGTGCCAGCAGTTACTCGAAGGTCCTAGGAAGCACAGATACGCAGTATTTT
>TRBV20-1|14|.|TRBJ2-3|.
CSARVVGGADTQYF
TGCAGTGCTAGAGTCGTGGGGGGAGCAGATACGCAGTATTTT
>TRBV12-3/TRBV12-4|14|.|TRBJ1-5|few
CASSRGFGDQPQHF
TGTGCCAGCAGTCGGGGTTTCGGGGATCAGCCCCAGCATTTT
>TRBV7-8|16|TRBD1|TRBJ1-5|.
CASSPPGQGPNQPQHF
TGTGCCAGCAGCCCCCCGGGACAGGGACCGAATCAGCCCCAGCATTTT
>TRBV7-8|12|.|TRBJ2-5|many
CASTPYQETQYF
TGTGCCAGCACCCCTTACCAAGAGACCCAGTACTTC
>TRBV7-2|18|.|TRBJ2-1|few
CASSLRRLAGRSYNEQFF
TGTGCCAGCAGCTTAAGAAGGTTGGCGGGGAGGTCCTACAATGAGCAGTTCTTC
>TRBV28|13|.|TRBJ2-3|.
CASSQARTDTQYF
TGTGCCAGCAGCCAGGCACGCACAGATACGCAGTATTTT